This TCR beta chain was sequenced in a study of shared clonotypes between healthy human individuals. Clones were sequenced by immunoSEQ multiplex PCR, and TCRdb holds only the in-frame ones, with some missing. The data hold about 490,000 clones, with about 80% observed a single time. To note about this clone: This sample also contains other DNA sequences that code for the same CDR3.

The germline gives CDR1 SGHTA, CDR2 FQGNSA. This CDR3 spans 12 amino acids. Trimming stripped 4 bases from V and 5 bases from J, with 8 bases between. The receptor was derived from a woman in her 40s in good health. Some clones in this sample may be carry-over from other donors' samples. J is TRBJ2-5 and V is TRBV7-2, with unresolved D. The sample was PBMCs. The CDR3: CASSSTGETQYF. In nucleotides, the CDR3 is TGTGCCAGCAGCTCGACTGGCGAGACCCAGTACTTC.